This TCR beta chain came from a study of cytomegalovirus exposure and HLA in healthy donors. Study background: A subsequent analysis reported that the 120 or so validation repertoires were produced on the same platform that had also been used for the roughly 700 first-cohort repertoires.

The method was immunoSEQ multiplex PCR; TCRdb's version includes in-frame clones alone and lacks a portion of them. The sample lists around 69,000 clones, under 96% occurring once. CDR3 length equals 15 residues. The V end was cut by 3 bases, the J end by 9 bases, with 18 bases between. CDR1 LNHDA and CDR2 SQIVND come from the germline V gene (reference sequence). The sample was PBMCs. The chain couples TRBV19 to TRBJ1-5, with D maybe TRBD1 (6 bases). The receptor was derived from a woman younger than 35 in good health and CMV-seropositive. CDR3 protein: CASSMRTDERGPQHF. CDR3 nucleotides: TGTGCCAGTAGTATGCGGACAGATGAGCGGGGGCCCCAGCATTTT.